A selection of T cell receptor beta chains follows, all from one sample in a study of blood T cell repertoires in COVID-19. Generated by immunoSEQ multiplex PCR, the TCRdb table keeps only in-frame clones and is missing some. Of about 140,000 clones detected, about 85% appear once; the ten largest clones hold 2% to 3%. Material: peripheral blood. These receptors came from a human donor with acute or convalescent COVID-19. The donor label of this sample is uncertain. Both conserved end residues are trimmed from each CDR3. Fields, in order: J gene, V gene, CDR3 protein.

j_call: TRBJ1-1
v_call: TRBV5-6
cdr3_aa: ASSLGVAGGFWTEAF

j_call: TRBJ2-1
v_call: TRBV15
cdr3_aa: ATSRDGASGLYNEQF

j_call: TRBJ2-1
v_call: TRBV7-9
cdr3_aa: ASSYPRSGTSGDYNEQF

j_call: TRBJ1-1
v_call: TRBV19
cdr3_aa: ASSIGSYTEAF

j_call: TRBJ1-5
v_call: TRBV4-3
cdr3_aa: ASSQDNGVQPQH

j_call: TRBJ1-3
v_call: TRBV30
cdr3_aa: AWRSPGSGNTIY

j_call: TRBJ1-2
v_call: TRBV7-6
cdr3_aa: ASSPTGNYGYT

j_call: TRBJ2-1
v_call: TRBV6-2/TRBV6-3
cdr3_aa: ASSYSRGAGMEQF

j_call: TRBJ2-3
v_call: TRBV6-1
cdr3_aa: ASSEDSSGGTSTDTQY

j_call: TRBJ1-1
v_call: TRBV3-1/TRBV3-2
cdr3_aa: ASSQAGGTEAF

j_call: TRBJ1-2
v_call: TRBV6-6
cdr3_aa: ASSYDRQPLNYGYT

j_call: TRBJ1-1
v_call: TRBV18
cdr3_aa: ASSQTGANTEAF

j_call: TRBJ2-1
v_call: TRBV11-2
cdr3_aa: ASSLDSRGFDEQF

j_call: TRBJ1-2
v_call: TRBV3-1/TRBV3-2
cdr3_aa: ASSQAGRVDGYT

j_call: TRBJ1-3
v_call: TRBV7-2
cdr3_aa: ASGEAAGNTIY

j_call: TRBJ1-5
v_call: TRBV10-3
cdr3_aa: AISRSGGQPQH

j_call: TRBJ2-7
v_call: TRBV6-5
cdr3_aa: ASTPTGDYYEQY

j_call: TRBJ1-1
v_call: TRBV19
cdr3_aa: ASSIVTGEAF

j_call: TRBJ1-4
v_call: TRBV5-1
cdr3_aa: ASSLGTRQGAEKLF

j_call: TRBJ1-5
v_call: TRBV6-4
cdr3_aa: ASSLGGGASNQPQH

j_call: TRBJ2-5
v_call: TRBV5-4
cdr3_aa: ASSYGTGKTYQETQY

j_call: TRBJ2-7
v_call: TRBV11-1
cdr3_aa: ASSSGPGMSYEQY

j_call: TRBJ1-4
v_call: TRBV29-1
cdr3_aa: SVAVGTPNEKLF

j_call: TRBJ1-1
v_call: TRBV6-6
cdr3_aa: ASSLGQGWTEAF

j_call: TRBJ1-3
v_call: TRBV7-2
cdr3_aa: ASSSRQGNGNTIY

j_call: TRBJ1-6
v_call: TRBV7-2
cdr3_aa: ASSLEQGTSPLH

j_call: TRBJ2-7
v_call: TRBV6-2/TRBV6-3
cdr3_aa: ASSSSGMGGTEQY

j_call: TRBJ1-1
v_call: TRBV6-2/TRBV6-3
cdr3_aa: ASSYPPVGPEAF

j_call: TRBJ2-2
v_call: TRBV5-5
cdr3_aa: ASSELGGRRAPGELF

j_call: TRBJ2-1
v_call: TRBV18
cdr3_aa: ASSASLNRVSNEQF

j_call: TRBJ1-5
v_call: TRBV3-1/TRBV3-2
cdr3_aa: ASSQNPQGVQPQH

j_call: TRBJ1-1
v_call: TRBV19
cdr3_aa: ASSIQGHTEAF

j_call: TRBJ1-2
v_call: TRBV9
cdr3_aa: ASSETPGQSSMIRGYT

j_call: TRBJ1-3
v_call: TRBV18
cdr3_aa: ASSPPQVSSGNTIY

j_call: TRBJ1-4
v_call: TRBV20-1
cdr3_aa: SASGQGYEKLF

j_call: TRBJ1-1
v_call: TRBV5-4
cdr3_aa: ASSSSSLNTEAF

j_call: TRBJ1-2
v_call: TRBV19
cdr3_aa: ASSIDGSAGYGYT

j_call: TRBJ1-5
v_call: TRBV7-9
cdr3_aa: ASSLGSSGRINQPQH

j_call: TRBJ1-1
v_call: TRBV19
cdr3_aa: ASSIGQGIATAF

j_call: TRBJ1-1
v_call: TRBV5-1
cdr3_aa: ASGGQEGGKTEAF

j_call: TRBJ2-5
v_call: TRBV5-4
cdr3_aa: APGGANQETQY

j_call: TRBJ1-1
v_call: TRBV28
cdr3_aa: ASSSQGADTEAF

j_call: TRBJ2-3
v_call: TRBV7-6
cdr3_aa: ASSLGDNRRALDTQY

j_call: TRBJ2-1
v_call: TRBV5-5
cdr3_aa: ASSIDTDHNEQF

j_call: TRBJ1-6
v_call: TRBV6-5
cdr3_aa: ASSYLAGSPLH

j_call: TRBJ2-1
v_call: TRBV30
cdr3_aa: AWSPSPGTVTNEQF

j_call: TRBJ1-5
v_call: TRBV7-8
cdr3_aa: ASSWDRGQPQH

j_call: TRBJ2-2
v_call: TRBV10-3
cdr3_aa: AISDVQGFNTGELF

j_call: TRBJ2-2
v_call: TRBV6-5
cdr3_aa: ASSFTRANTGELF

j_call: TRBJ1-2
v_call: TRBV9
cdr3_aa: ASTPGQGNYGYT

j_call: TRBJ1-1
v_call: TRBV9
cdr3_aa: ASGTGGAEAF

j_call: TRBJ2-7
v_call: TRBV6-2/TRBV6-3
cdr3_aa: ASSYRDRYEQY

j_call: TRBJ2-5
v_call: TRBV9
cdr3_aa: ASSVFSGEETQY